The 14 T cell receptor beta chains presented below share a single source sample, sequenced in a study of cytotoxic CD8 clonotypes in ibrutinib-treated CLL. The assay was immunoSEQ multiplex PCR, and TCRdb's table has in-frame clones only and misses some. Of hundreds of thousands of clones listed, 75% to 80% are singletons. The specimen was PBMCs, collected after 12 months of ibrutinib treatment. The receptors come from a human donor with chronic lymphocytic leukemia.

The CDR3 coding sequence is TGTGCCAGCAGACCAACAGTATCCCGTCTCACTAACTATGGCTACACCTTC. This codes for CASRPTVSRLTNYGYTF. The chain is built from TRBV11-2 and TRBJ1-2; D remains ambiguous. The CDR3 loop spans 17 amino acids. Germline lookup yields CDR1 SGHAT and CDR2 FQNNGV. The V gene lost 6 bases and the J gene lost 0 bases, with 20 bases spanning the gap.

As to this clone: The sample carries other DNA sequences with the same CDR3. The chain's CDR3 is CASSLVGTMNTGELFF. The CDR3, as DNA: TGTGCCAGCAGTTTAGTGGGGACAATGAACACCGGGGAGCTGTTTTTT. The chain joins TRBV27 to TRBJ2-2, with TRBD1 as a possible D gene (6 bases). The CDR3 loop spans 16 amino acids. Germline assignment: CDR1 MNHEY and CDR2 SMNVEV (reference sequence). V was pared by 2 bases and J by 1 base, with 11 bases between.

The rearrangement joins TRBV6-1 to TRBJ2-1; 8 bases match TRBD1. This CDR3 contains 13 residues. The germline V gene encodes CDR1 MNHNS and CDR2 SASEGT. V was pared by 9 bases and J by 6 bases, with 7 bases of the junction left unmatched. CDR3 sequence (DNA): TGTGCCAGTTCGGGACAGGAGACCAATGAGCAGTTCTTC. Its protein product is CASSGQETNEQFF.

The chain links TRBV30 to TRBJ1-3; no reliable D call. Deletions cut 5 bases from V and 4 bases from J, with 6 bases between. CDR3 length: 11 residues. Looked up from germline, CDR1 is GTSNPN and CDR2 is SVGIG (reference sequence). The CDR3 bases are TGTGCCTGGGAAATCGGAAACACCATATATTTT. It specifies CAWEIGNTIYF.

J is TRBJ2-7 and V is TRBV2, with a weak D call TRBD1 (5 bases). Looked up from germline, CDR1 is SNHLY and CDR2 is FYNNEI. CDR3 length equals 12 residues. Trimming shortened V by 7 bases and J by 7 bases, and 14 bases separated the two germline ends. CDR3 DNA sequence: TGTGCCAGCACGCAGGGCTCAGGAGAGCAGTACTTC. This codes for CASTQGSGEQYF.

This clone was picked up one time. The V and J genes are TRBV6-5 and TRBJ2-3; D unclear. The CDR3 has 11 amino acids. V was pared by 5 bases and J by 6 bases, with 6 bases between. Germline values: CDR1 MNHEY, CDR2 SVGAGI. Here the CDR3 reads CASSQWDTQYF. CDR3 sequence (DNA): TGTGCCAGCAGTCAATGGGATACGCAGTATTTT.

This clone appeared many times. The chain combines TRBV6-1 with TRBJ2-7, with 12 bases fitting TRBD1. Germline V gene lookup returns CDR1 MNHNS and CDR2 SASEGT. The V gene end was trimmed by 7 bases and the J gene end by 6 bases; junction bases not matched to a gene: 10. CDR3 size: 15 residues. CDR3 DNA: TGTGCCAGCACCAGTGCGGGACAGGGGGCGGGCGAGCAGTACTTC. This codes for CASTSAGQGAGEQYF.

The genes are TRBV9 and TRBJ2-5; 11 bases align to TRBD1. Judging by the DNA end, TRBJ2-7 fits better; the J call may be wrong. Germline loops: CDR1 SGDLS, CDR2 YYNGEE. This CDR3 is 15 amino acids long. The CDR3 DNA sequence: TGTGCCAGCAGCAGGGGGACAGGGGGAACCTACGAGCAGTACTTC. It encodes CASSRGTGGTYEQYF.

This clone was detected only a few times. The rearrangement uses TRBV28 and TRBJ2-5; 11 positions match TRBD2. V gave up 8 bases and J gave up 3 bases; unmatched junction bases: 17. Germline V gene lookup returns CDR1 MDHEN and CDR2 SYDVKM. The CDR3 spans 18 residues. CDR3 residues: CASAPRRSGLAAKETQYF. CDR3 DNA: TGTGCCAGCGCGCCCCGGCGGTCGGGACTAGCGGCAAAAGAGACCCAGTACTTC. Looking up the rest from reference TRBV28 and TRBJ2-5 gives the full variable domain: DVKVTQSSRYLVKRTGEKVFLECVQDMDHENMFWYRQDPGLGLRLIYFSYDVKMKEKGDIPEGYSVSREKKERFSLILESASTNQTSMYLCASAPRRSGLAAKETQYFGPGTRLLVL.

The V and J genes are TRBV27 and TRBJ1-2, with D perhaps TRBD1 (5 bases). Trimming shortened V by 7 bases and J by 0 bases, and 18 bases separated the two germline ends. Germline V gene data show CDR1 as MNHEY and CDR2 as SMNVEV (reference sequence). This CDR3 spans 16 amino acids. CDR3 coding DNA: TGTGCCAGCAAGGTTGGGACGGACCCTACTAACTATGGCTACACCTTC. Translating it yields CASKVGTDPTNYGYTF.

V and J are TRBV7-8 and TRBJ2-7; D gene uncertain. Germline assignment: CDR1 SGHVS and CDR2 FQNEAQ. The CDR3 totals 13 residues. V was shortened by 0 bases and J by 6 bases, with 9 bases between the two germline ends. The CDR3 spells CASSLAIAIEQYF. CDR3 coding DNA: TGTGCCAGCAGCTTAGCGATAGCTATCGAGCAGTACTTC.

V gene TRBV5-6 combines with J gene TRBJ2-5; tentative D call: TRBD1 (5 bases). CDR3 size: 13 residues. V was cut by 4 bases and J by 4 bases, with 11 bases left in between. Germline assignment: CDR1 SGHDT and CDR2 YYEEEE. The CDR3 DNA sequence: TGTGCCAGCAGCCTCTACAGGACAGAGACCCAGTACTTC. This sequence encodes CASSLYRTETQYF.

The gene calls are TRBV7-8 and TRBJ2-7, with 8 nucleotides matching TRBD2. CDR1 SGHVS and CDR2 FQNEAQ come from the germline V gene. This CDR3 has 13 residues. The V gene end was trimmed by 3 bases and the J gene end by 4 bases; junction bases not matched to a gene: 2. CDR3 loop: CASSFPSGYEQYF. The CDR3 DNA follows: TGTGCCAGCAGCTTTCCTAGCGGGTACGAGCAGTACTTC.

The J gene is TRBJ2-5, the V gene TRBV5-4; 8 bases match TRBD1. CDR1 and CDR2 from the germline V gene are SGHNT and YYREEE (reference sequence). The CDR3 runs 15 residues. After removal of 4 bases from V and 5 bases from J, the junction contained 10 bases not matched to a gene. This CDR3 reads CASSPGQGGWETQYF. The CDR3 coding sequence is TGTGCCAGCAGCCCCGGACAGGGTGGTTGGGAGACCCAGTACTTC.